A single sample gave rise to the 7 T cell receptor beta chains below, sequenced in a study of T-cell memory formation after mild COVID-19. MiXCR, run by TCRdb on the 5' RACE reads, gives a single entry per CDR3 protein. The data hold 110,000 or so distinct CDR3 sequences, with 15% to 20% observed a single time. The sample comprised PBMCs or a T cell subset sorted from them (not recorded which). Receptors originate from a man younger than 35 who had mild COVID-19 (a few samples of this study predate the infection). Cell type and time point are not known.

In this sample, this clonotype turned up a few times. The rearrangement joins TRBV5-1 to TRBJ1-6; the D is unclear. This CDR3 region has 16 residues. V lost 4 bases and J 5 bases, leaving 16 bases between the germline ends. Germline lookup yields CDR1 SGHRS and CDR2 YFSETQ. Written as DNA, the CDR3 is TGCGCCAGCAGCCTCGACCCCATACTGGATAATTCACCCCTCCACTTT. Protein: CASSLDPILDNSPLHF. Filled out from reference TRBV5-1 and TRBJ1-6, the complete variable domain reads KAGVTQTPRYLIKTRGQQVTLSCSPISGHRSVSWYQQTPGQGLQFLFEYFSETQRNKGNFPGRFSGRQFSNSRSEMNVSTLELGDSALYLCASSLDPILDNSPLHFGNGTRLTVT.

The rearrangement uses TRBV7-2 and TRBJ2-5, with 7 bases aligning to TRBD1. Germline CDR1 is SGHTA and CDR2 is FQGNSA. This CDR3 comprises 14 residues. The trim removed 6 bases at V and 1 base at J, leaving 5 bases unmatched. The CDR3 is CASSRTGVQETQYF. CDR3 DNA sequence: TGTGCCAGCAGTAGAACAGGGGTCCAAGAGACCCAGTACTTC.

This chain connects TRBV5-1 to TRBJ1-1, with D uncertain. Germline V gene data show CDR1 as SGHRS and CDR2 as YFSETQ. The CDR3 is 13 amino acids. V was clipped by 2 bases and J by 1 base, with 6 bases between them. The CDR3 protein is CASSFQANTEAFF. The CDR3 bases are TGCGCCAGCAGCTTTCAGGCGAACACTGAAGCTTTCTTT.

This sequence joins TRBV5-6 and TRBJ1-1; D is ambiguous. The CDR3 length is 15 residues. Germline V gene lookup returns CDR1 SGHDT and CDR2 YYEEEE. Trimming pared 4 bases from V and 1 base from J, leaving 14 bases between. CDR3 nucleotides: TGTGCCAGCAGCACGAGCCGGGTGGGGAACACTGAAGCTTTCTTT. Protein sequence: CASSTSRVGNTEAFF.

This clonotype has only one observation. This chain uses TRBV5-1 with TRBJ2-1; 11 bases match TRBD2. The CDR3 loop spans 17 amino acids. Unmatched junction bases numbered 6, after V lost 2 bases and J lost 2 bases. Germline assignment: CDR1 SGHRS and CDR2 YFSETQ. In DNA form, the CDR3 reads TGCGCCAGCAGCTTAGTGAGACTAGCGGGGCCCTACAATGAGCAGTTCTTC. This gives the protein CASSLVRLAGPYNEQFF.

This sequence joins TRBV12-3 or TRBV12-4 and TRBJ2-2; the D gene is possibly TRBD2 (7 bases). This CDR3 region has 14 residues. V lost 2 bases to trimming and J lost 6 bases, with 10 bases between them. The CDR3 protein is CASSLWEGAGELFF. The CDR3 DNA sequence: TGTGCCAGCAGTTTATGGGAGGGGGCCGGGGAGCTGTTTTTT.

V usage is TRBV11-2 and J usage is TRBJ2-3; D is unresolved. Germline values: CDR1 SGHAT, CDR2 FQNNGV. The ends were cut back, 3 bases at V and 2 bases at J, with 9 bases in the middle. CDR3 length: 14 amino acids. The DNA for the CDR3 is TGTGCCAGCAGCTTGGACCGTCACACAGATACGCAGTATTTT. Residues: CASSLDRHTDTQYF.